One sample yielded the 20 T cell receptor beta chains listed below, sequenced in a study of CD8 T cells in ankylosing spondylitis. Whole-study findings and limits: There was a TCR beta motif, made of fewer than 10 highly homologous variants, that appeared characteristic of ankylosing spondylitis blood.

Antigen specificity for these receptors is unknown. TCRdb processed the 5' RACE reads anew with MiXCR; each CDR3 protein has one entry. The sample shows under 950,000 distinct CDR3 sequences, roughly 20% of them seen only once. The sample consisted of blood, either unsorted or a sorted T cell fraction (not recorded which). The receptors shown here come from a male donor with ankylosing spondylitis.

This rearrangement joins TRBV3-1 to TRBJ1-1, with no clear D. The CDR3 spans 16 residues. V lost 0 bases and J 4 bases, leaving 15 bases between the germline ends. Germline V lookup: CDR1 LGHDT, CDR2 YNNKEL (reference sequence). The CDR3 sequence is CASSQDRKTDLTEAFF. CDR3 sequence (DNA): TGTGCCAGCAGCCAAGATCGGAAGACGGACCTCACTGAAGCTTTCTTT.

This clonotype was counted a few times. The gene calls are TRBV12-3 or TRBV12-4 and TRBJ1-1; D is unresolved. Trimming took off 6 bases at V and 4 bases at J, with 6 bases between the two ends. The CDR3 has 11 amino acids. CDR3 region: CASSPSTEAFF. CDR3 nucleotides: TGTGCCAGCAGCCCATCCACTGAAGCTTTCTTT.

This chain links TRBV3-1 with TRBJ2-7; 9 bases agree with TRBD2. The V gene end was trimmed by 4 bases and the J gene end by 0 bases; junction bases not matched to a gene: 10. Germline CDR1 is LGHDT and CDR2 is YNNKEL (reference sequence). The CDR3 sequence is 17 residues long. CDR3 residues: CASSRGARGGASYEQYF. The CDR3 bases are TGTGCCAGCAGCCGGGGGGCCCGCGGGGGGGCCTCCTACGAGCAGTACTTC.

This clonotype was seen a few times. This chain connects TRBV20-1 to TRBJ2-7; 9 bases fit TRBD1. Per germline, CDR1 DFQATT and CDR2 SNEGSKA (reference sequence). Losses at the gene ends were 5 bases for V and 5 bases for J; bases not matched to a gene: 10. The CDR3 sequence is 14 residues long. The CDR3 coding sequence is TGCAGTGCTTACGAGCCGGGACAGGGCCACGAGCAGTACTTC. The encoded protein is CSAYEPGQGHEQYF.

This clonotype was picked up a small number of times. This chain uses TRBV20-1 with TRBJ1-2, with D maybe TRBD1 (5 bases). V lost 4 bases to trimming and J lost 4 bases, with 10 bases between them. CDR1 and CDR2 (germline): DFQATT, SNEGSKA (reference sequence). The CDR3 has 12 amino acids. In DNA, the CDR3 is TGCAGTGCTACGGAGACAGCCTATGGCTACACCTTC. This encodes CSATETAYGYTF.

This clonotype was seen only a few times. This chain connects TRBV6-1 to TRBJ1-6; 9 bases map to TRBD1. Germline values: CDR1 MNHNS, CDR2 SASEGT. With 6 bases clipped from V and 7 bases from J, the junction kept 4 bases outside the gene matches. The CDR3 runs to 14 residues. The CDR3 is CASSGQGNNSPLHF. As DNA, the CDR3 is TGTGCCAGCAGCGGACAGGGGAACAATTCACCCCTCCACTTT.

This clonotype was observed a handful of times. The V and J genes are TRBV29-1 and TRBJ2-1, with D perhaps matching TRBD1 or TRBD2 (5 bases each). Trimming removed 8 bases from V and 9 bases from J, with 23 bases in between. Germline V gene lookup returns CDR1 SQVTM and CDR2 ANQGSEA. The CDR3 covers 14 residues. The CDR3 DNA reads as TGCAGCACAACCTTAGGGGACCCGGCGGGTGAGCAGTTCTTC. This codes for CSTTLGDPAGEQFF.

The chain is built from TRBV9 and TRBJ2-3, with TRBD1 identical over 9 bases. This CDR3 is built from 15 residues. Germline-derived CDR1 and CDR2 are SGDLS and YYNGEE. After removal of 3 bases from V and 0 bases from J, the junction contained 2 bases not matched to a gene. The CDR3 sequence is CASSGQGVSTDTQYF. The CDR3, as DNA: TGTGCCAGCAGCGGACAGGGGGTTAGCACAGATACGCAGTATTTT.

The gene calls are TRBV11-3 and TRBJ2-3; 8 positions agree with TRBD2. The junction had 10 bases not matched to a gene; V was cut back by 0 bases and J by 8 bases. The CDR3 is 16 residues long. CDR1 and CDR2 from the germline V gene are SGHNT and YENEEA. The CDR3 nucleotides are TGTGCCAGCAGCTTAGATGGGAGCGGGGGCGCCTCTACGCAGTATTTT. Translating gives CASSLDGSGGASTQYF.

This clonotype was seen a few times. V is TRBV4-1 and J is TRBJ1-1; D gene uncertain. V was shortened by 0 bases and J by 11 bases, with 10 bases between the two germline ends. CDR1 is MGHRA, CDR2 YSYEKL, per germline. The CDR3 has 12 amino acids. The CDR3 here is CASSQEYLSAFF. The DNA for the CDR3 is TGCGCCAGCAGCCAAGAATATTTATCCGCTTTCTTT.

The J gene is TRBJ1-2, the V gene TRBV28; 7 nucleotides match TRBD1. J was trimmed by 4 bases and V by 3 bases; bases with no gene match: 11. This CDR3 has 16 amino acids. Germline-derived CDR1 and CDR2 are MDHEN and SYDVKM. The CDR3 region is CASSFGDRILAYGYTF. The CDR3 DNA reads as TGTGCCAGCAGTTTTGGGGACAGAATTCTCGCCTATGGCTACACCTTC.

A few counts support this clonotype. The rearrangement uses TRBV20-1 and TRBJ2-1, with 8 positions matching TRBD2. The length of the CDR3 is 13 residues. Trimming took 7 bases from V and 4 from J; bases not matched to a gene: 6. Germline lookup yields CDR1 DFQATT and CDR2 SNEGSKA (reference sequence). The CDR3 nucleotides are TGCAGTGGGTATAGCGGGAAATACAATGAGCAGTTCTTC. This gives the protein CSGYSGKYNEQFF.

The chain couples TRBV27 to TRBJ2-7; 12 bases match TRBD2. The CDR3 extends over 16 amino acids. CDR1 and CDR2 from the germline V gene are MNHEY and SMNVEV (reference sequence). V lost 5 bases and J lost 4; bases outside the gene matches: 9. CDR3 sequence reads: CASSILLAGGPYEQYF. The CDR3 bases are TGTGCCAGCAGTATACTCCTAGCGGGAGGGCCGTACGAGCAGTACTTC.

Of note for this clonotype: Compared with germline, one end of the junction differs, possibly owing to a read error. The chain employs TRBV29-1 and TRBJ1-3; D gene unclear. Per germline, CDR1 SQVTM and CDR2 ANQGSEA. This CDR3 has 15 residues. Here the CDR3 DNA reads TGCAGCGCTGAAGTTGGGCTTTCTGCTGGAAACACCATATATTTT. Amino acids: CSAEVGLSAGNTIYF.

In this sample, this clonotype turned up a few times. This chain connects TRBV12-3 or TRBV12-4 to TRBJ2-3; 13 bases fit TRBD2. V lost 5 bases, J lost 9 bases, and 11 bases stayed unmatched. The CDR3 covers 16 residues. The chain's CDR3 is CASSRPTSGGSGTQYF. Here the CDR3 DNA reads TGTGCCAGCAGTCGACCGACTAGCGGGGGGTCAGGGACGCAGTATTTT.

V is TRBV3-1 and J is TRBJ1-2, with D possibly being TRBD1 (6 bases). The CDR3 covers 14 residues. Germline CDR1 LGHDT, CDR2 YNNKEL (reference sequence). Deletions cut 5 bases from V and 2 bases from J, with 12 bases between. DNA for the CDR3: TGTGCCAGCAGCACAGGGACTACGAACTATGGCTACACCTTC. Protein sequence: CASSTGTTNYGYTF.

At least ten counts were recorded for this clonotype. The rearrangement uses TRBV5-1 and TRBJ1-5; maybe TRBD1 (5 bases). Germline V gene lookup returns CDR1 SGHRS and CDR2 YFSETQ. V was trimmed by 4 bases and J by 4 bases, leaving 15 bases between them. This CDR3 has 15 residues. CDR3 residues: CASSATGSGNQPQHF. The CDR3 DNA sequence: TGCGCCAGCAGCGCCACAGGTTCCGGGAATCAGCCCCAGCATTTT.

The rearrangement joins TRBV11-3 to TRBJ2-1; 9 nucleotides agree with TRBD1. From germline, CDR1 is SGHNT and CDR2 YENEEA. The CDR3 has 14 residues. Trimming cost V 5 bases and J 6 bases; bases outside gene matches: 5. CDR3 coding DNA: TGTGCCAGCAGCAACCGGGACAGGGCCAATGAGCAGTTCTTC. It is translated as CASSNRDRANEQFF.

The J gene is TRBJ2-7, the V gene TRBV12-3 or TRBV12-4, with D possibly TRBD1 on 6 matching bases. V lost 4 bases to trimming and J lost 2 bases, with 15 bases between them. The CDR3 contains 15 residues. The CDR3 region is CASSSDRTTPYEQYF. In DNA, the CDR3 is TGTGCCAGCAGTTCTGACAGGACCACACCCTACGAGCAGTACTTC.

The rearrangement links TRBV20-1 to TRBJ2-7; 11 nucleotides align to TRBD1. The CDR3 spans 14 residues. CDR1 is DFQATT, CDR2 SNEGSKA, per germline (reference sequence). Germline trimming cut 4 bases from V and 4 bases from J; bases unmatched to any gene: 6. The CDR3 coding sequence is TGCAGTGCTAACGGGGACAGGGGGGGGTACGAGCAGTACTTC. This gives the protein CSANGDRGGYEQYF.